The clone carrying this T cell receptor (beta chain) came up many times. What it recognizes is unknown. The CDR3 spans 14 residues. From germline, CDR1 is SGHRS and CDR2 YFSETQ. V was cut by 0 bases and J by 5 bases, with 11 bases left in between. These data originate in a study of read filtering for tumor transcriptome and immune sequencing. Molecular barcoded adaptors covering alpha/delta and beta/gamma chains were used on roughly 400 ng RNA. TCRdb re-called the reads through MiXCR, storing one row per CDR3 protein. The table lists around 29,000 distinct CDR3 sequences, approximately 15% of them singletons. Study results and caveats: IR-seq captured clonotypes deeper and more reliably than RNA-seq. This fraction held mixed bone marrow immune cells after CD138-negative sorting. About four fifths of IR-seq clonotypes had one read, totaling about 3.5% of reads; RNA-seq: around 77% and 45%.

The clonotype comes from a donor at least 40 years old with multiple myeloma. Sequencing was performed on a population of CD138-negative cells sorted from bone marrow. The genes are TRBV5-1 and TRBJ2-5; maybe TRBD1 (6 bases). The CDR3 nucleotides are TGCGCCAGCAGCTTGGAGGGGGTTGTCGAGACCCAGTACTTC. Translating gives CASSLEGVVETQYF. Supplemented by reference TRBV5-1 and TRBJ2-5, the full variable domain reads KAGVTQTPRYLIKTRGQQVTLSCSPISGHRSVSWYQQTPGQGLQFLFEYFSETQRNKGNFPGRFSGRQFSNSRSEMNVSTLELGDSALYLCASSLEGVVETQYFGPGTRLLVL.